This TCR beta chain was recovered during a study of cytomegalovirus exposure and HLA in healthy donors. Study results and limitations: What TCR beta sequences reportedly achieved was accurate prediction of HLA-A and HLA-B alleles in most subjects.

CDR3 length: 15 residues. The V gene's germline CDR1 is SGHAT and CDR2 FQNNGV. Trimming cost V 4 bases and J 1 base; bases outside gene matches: 4. Researchers ran the PCR with 60 Vbeta and 13 Jbeta primers. Assay: immunoSEQ multiplex PCR; the TCRdb copy retains only in-frame clones and omits some. The sample consists of some 150,000 clones, around four fifths of them appearing once. On this clone itself: The antigen remains unidentified.

V usage is TRBV11-2 and J usage is TRBJ1-1; 9 bases match TRBD1. The TCR originated in a boy younger than 10 in good health and CMV-seronegative. Sequencing input: PBMCs. This CDR3 reads CASSYTGGRNTEAFF. The CDR3 DNA follows: TGTGCCAGCAGCTACACAGGGGGCAGGAACACTGAAGCTTTCTTT.